The text below deals with one TCR beta chain. Its antigen is still unknown. Within one base of it there is no much larger clone, and no base qualities were kept. The sample is drawn from a study of T cell changes during pregnancy in multiple sclerosis (dated by TCRdb to the late 2010s). Background for the entire study: Changes in the T cell repertoire over the course of pregnancy were examined in this study in women with multiple sclerosis.

Clipping removes 0 bases from V and 7 bases from J, with 6 as the unmatched junction base count. For CDR1 and CDR2, the germline V gene lists MGHRA and YSYEKL. Its CDR3 holds 15 amino acids, cysteine through phenylalanine. The kept DNA is CDR3 alone, 45 bases in frame from the first base. Library method: the immunoSEQ multiplex PCR assay. TCRdb mirrors the immuneACCESS table, restricted to in-frame sequences. Some clones are absent from its copies; in checked studies, under half trace to an unresolved V gene, and the reason for the others is unknown. The sample includes tens of thousands of clones, with 75% to 95% observed a single time. Approximately 12% of the sample is taken by the ten largest.

The TCR sequence derives from a female donor with multiple sclerosis, enrolled in a pregnancy study. In this chain, TRBV4-1 is recombined with TRBJ1-5; a stretch of 7 junction bases matches TRBD1. Sample: CD8+ T cells from peripheral blood mononuclear cells, taken before pregnancy. The CDR3 reads as follows: CASSQETGLGQPQHF. The sequenced DNA: TGCGCCAGCAGCCAAGAGACAGGGCTGGGGCAGCCCCAGCATTTT.